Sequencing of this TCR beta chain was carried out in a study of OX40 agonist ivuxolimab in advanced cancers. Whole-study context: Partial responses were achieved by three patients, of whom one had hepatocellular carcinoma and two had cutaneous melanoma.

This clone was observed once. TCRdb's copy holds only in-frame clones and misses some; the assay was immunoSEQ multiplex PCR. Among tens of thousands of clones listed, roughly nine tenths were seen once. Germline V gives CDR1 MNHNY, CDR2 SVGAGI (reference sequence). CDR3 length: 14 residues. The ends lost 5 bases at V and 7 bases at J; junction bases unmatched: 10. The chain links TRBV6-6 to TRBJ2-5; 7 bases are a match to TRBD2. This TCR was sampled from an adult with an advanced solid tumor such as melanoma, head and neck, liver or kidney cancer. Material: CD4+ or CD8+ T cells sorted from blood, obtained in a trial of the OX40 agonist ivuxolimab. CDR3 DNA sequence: TGTGCCAGCAGTCGATCTAGCGGCGGGGGGACCCAGTACTTC. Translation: CASSRSSGGGTQYF.